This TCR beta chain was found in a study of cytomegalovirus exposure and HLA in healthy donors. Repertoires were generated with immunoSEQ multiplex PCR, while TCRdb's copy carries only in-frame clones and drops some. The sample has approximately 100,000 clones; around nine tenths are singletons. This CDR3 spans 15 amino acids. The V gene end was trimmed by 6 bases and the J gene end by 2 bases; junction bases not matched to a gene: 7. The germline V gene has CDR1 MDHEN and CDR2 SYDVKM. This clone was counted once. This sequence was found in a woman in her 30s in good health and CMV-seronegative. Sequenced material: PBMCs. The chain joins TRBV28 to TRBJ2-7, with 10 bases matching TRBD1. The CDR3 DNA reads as TGTGCCAGCAGCCTACCGGGGACAGGGGCCTACGAGCAGTACTTC. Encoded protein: CASSLPGTGAYEQYF. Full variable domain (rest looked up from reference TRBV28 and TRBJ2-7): DVKVTQSSRYLVKRTGEKVFLECVQDMDHENMFWYRQDPGLGLRLIYFSYDVKMKEKGDIPEGYSVSREKKERFSLILESASTNQTSMYLCASSLPGTGAYEQYFGPGTRLTVT.